A selection of T cell receptor beta chains follows, all from one sample in a study of chemoradiotherapy in HPV16-positive cancers. Here immunoSEQ multiplex PCR was the method, and the copy in TCRdb shows in-frame clones only, minus some. The data contain approximately 35,000 clones, 92% of them seen just once; the ten biggest clones take up roughly 3.6%. The sequencing here drew on blood, taken from a patient who underwent chemoradiotherapy. These receptors originate from a human donor with HPV-associated anogenital cancer. CDR3s include the opening cysteine and the closing phenylalanine or tryptophan. Each record gives: J gene, V gene, D gene, clone size, CDR3 DNA, CDR3 protein. D genes are given only for firm matches. Clone size is stated in some rows and not others, as once, few, many or a class when expanded.

TRBJ2-3 TRBV23-1 . . TGCGCCAGCAGTCCAGCCACGACCCCCGGGGTCCTGGGCACAGATACGCAGTATTTT CASSPATTPGVLGTDTQYF
TRBJ2-3 TRBV19 . . TGTGCCAGTAGTAGCGGGGGCACAGATACGCAGTATTTT CASSSGGTDTQYF
TRBJ2-2 TRBV2 . few TGTGCCAGCAGTGATTTGCGGGGTTACGGGGAGCTGTTTTTT CASSDLRGYGELFF
TRBJ2-1 TRBV11-3 . . TGTGCCAGCAGCTCGTTGCGGGGGCGATACAATGAGCAGTTCTTC CASSSLRGRYNEQFF
TRBJ2-7 TRBV4-1 TRBD1 . TGCGCCAGCAGCCAAAACAGGGGGCCATACGAGCAGTACTTC CASSQNRGPYEQYF
TRBJ2-1 TRBV10-1 . . TGCGCCAGCAGTGACCCCCTGGAGAGGGTTCCACATCACTCCTACAATGAGCAGTTCTTC CASSDPLERVPHHSYNEQFF
TRBJ2-4 TRBV19 TRBD1 . TGTGCCAGTAGTAGGACAGGGGCCAAAAACATTCAGTACTTC CASSRTGAKNIQYF
TRBJ2-3 TRBV2 . . TGTGCCAGCAGCCTGGCTTCCGGGACTTTTTATTTT CASSLASGTFYF
TRBJ1-2 TRBV7-3 . . TGTGCCAGCAGCTTAACAGGGGATGCTAACTATGGCTACACCTTC CASSLTGDANYGYTF
TRBJ2-1 TRBV7-3 . . TGTGCCAGCAGCTTAAGCCGGCTGAGCTCCTACAATGAGCAGTTCTTC CASSLSRLSSYNEQFF
TRBJ1-1 TRBV7-9 . . TGTGCCAGCAGCTTAGCGACGGCAAATGAAGCTTTCTTT CASSLATANEAFF
TRBJ1-1 TRBV29-1 . few TGCAGCGTTGACTCGGGTGGCACTGAAGCTTTCTTT CSVDSGGTEAFF
TRBJ2-5 TRBV7-3 TRBD1 . TGTGCCAGCAGCAGAGCAGGGGGCGGAGAGACCCAGTACTTC CASSRAGGGETQYF
TRBJ2-7 TRBV30 . . TGTGCCTGGACCCCCCGACGAGGACCGGGCTCCTACGAGCAGTACTTC CAWTPRRGPGSYEQYF
TRBJ2-1 TRBV6-5 TRBD2 . TGTGCCAGCAGTTACTCAAGCGGGGGCTCCTACAATGAGCAGTTCTTC CASSYSSGGSYNEQFF
TRBJ1-5 TRBV2 . few TGTGCCAGCAGCAAAGGTCGGACCCTCGGTCAGCCCCAGCATTTT CASSKGRTLGQPQHF
TRBJ2-7 TRBV27 TRBD1 . TGTGCCAGCAGTTTATTATGGACAGGGGACCACTACGAGCAGTACTTC CASSLLWTGDHYEQYF
TRBJ2-3 TRBV2 . . TGTGCCAGCAGCCCTGGGCGGGTAGATACGCAGTATTTT CASSPGRVDTQYF
TRBJ2-7 TRBV19 . . TGTGCCAGTAAGGGCAGGGGCCTCTACGAGCAGTACTTC CASKGRGLYEQYF
TRBJ2-3 TRBV27 . . TGTGCCAGCAGCGACAGAAAATATACGCAGTATTTT CASSDRKYTQYF
TRBJ1-1 TRBV2 . . TGTGCCAGCAATGAGGGATGGGGCACTGAAGCTTTCTTT CASNEGWGTEAFF
TRBJ2-3 TRBV4-1 . . TGCGCCAGCAGCCAAGGTTTCGCAGATACGCAGTATTTT CASSQGFADTQYF
TRBJ1-2 TRBV5-6 . . TGTGCCAGCAGCTTTTGGGGTAGCGGCTATGGCTACACCTTC CASSFWGSGYGYTF
TRBJ2-3 TRBV9 . . TGTGCCAGCAAGGGCACAGATACGCAGTATTTT CASKGTDTQYF
TRBJ2-1 TRBV10-1 TRBD2 . TGCGCCAGCAGTGAGTCAAGGCGGGGGAGCTCCTACAATGAGCAGTTCTTC CASSESRRGSSYNEQFF
TRBJ2-7 TRBV18 TRBD1 . TGTGCCAGCTCACCTGCAGGGGGCCCTTACGAGCAGTACTTC CASSPAGGPYEQYF
TRBJ1-2 TRBV7-2 . once TGTGCCAGCAGACCGGGACAACCTTATGGCTACACCTTC CASRPGQPYGYTF
TRBJ2-7 TRBV18 . . TGTGCCAGCTCACCAGGAGGGGGGGGGAGATCCTACGAGCAGTACTTC CASSPGGGGRSYEQYF
TRBJ2-3 TRBV6-5 TRBD1 once TGTGCCAGACCGACAGGGAATAGCACAGATACGCAGTATTTT CARPTGNSTDTQYF
TRBJ2-1 TRBV6-4 . . TGTGCCAGCAGTGACGATGGTGGCCAGGGGTTCAATGAGCAGTTCTTC CASSDDGGQGFNEQFF
TRBJ2-5 TRBV7-9 TRBD2 once TGTGCCAGCAGCGGGGGACTAGCGGGAGAGACCCAGTACTTC CASSGGLAGETQYF
TRBJ2-7 TRBV18 . . TGTGCCAGCTCACCTCGACCCCGTGGCCCCGAGCAGTACTTC CASSPRPRGPEQYF
TRBJ1-6 TRBV6-1 . . TGTGCCAGCAGTGAAACTTTACCCCAGAGAAGCTCACCCCTCCACTTT CASSETLPQRSSPLHF
TRBJ2-2 TRBV6-1 TRBD1 once TGTGCCAGCAGTGCGACAGGGGCGGGCACCGGGGAGCTGTTTTTT CASSATGAGTGELFF
TRBJ2-1 TRBV4-3 TRBD2 . TGCGCCAGCAGCCAAGATTATCTAGCGGGGGACCCGCACGATGAGCAGTTCTTC CASSQDYLAGDPHDEQFF
TRBJ1-2 TRBV4-1 TRBD1 . TGCGCCAGCAGCCCAGGACAGGGCGCTAACTATGGCTACACCTTC CASSPGQGANYGYTF
TRBJ2-2 TRBV5-6 . . TGTGCCAGCAGCGACACCGGGGAGCTGTTTTTT CASSDTGELFF
TRBJ1-5 TRBV6-9 . . TGTGCCAGCAGTTTCATGGGGTATAGCAATCAGCCCCAGCATTTT CASSFMGYSNQPQHF
TRBJ1-1 TRBV5-5 . . TGTGCCAGCACTCAGGGCCTCCGGAACACTGAAGCTTTCTTT CASTQGLRNTEAFF
TRBJ1-3 TRBV7-9 TRBD1 . TGTGCCAGCAGCTTAGGACGCCCGGGACAGCCAGGAAACACCATATATTTT CASSLGRPGQPGNTIYF
TRBJ2-7 TRBV7-1 . . TGTGCCAGCAGCTTAACGGTCGCAGGGGTCAACGAGCAGTACTTC CASSLTVAGVNEQYF
TRBJ2-3 TRBV5-6 . once TGTGCCAGCAGCGACCCTGGTCCAGATACGCAGTATTTT CASSDPGPDTQYF
TRBJ2-7 TRBV5-1 . once TGCGCCAGCAGCTTGGATGGTGGCCCTTACGAGCAGTACTTC CASSLDGGPYEQYF
TRBJ2-3 TRBV9 . . TGTGCCAGCAGCGTAACCCCAGATAGCACAGATACGCAGTATTTT CASSVTPDSTDTQYF
TRBJ2-7 TRBV6-1 . . TGTGCCAGCAGAAAACCGGGCCACGGGCAGTACTTC CASRKPGHGQYF
TRBJ1-2 TRBV7-3 . once TGTGCCAGCAGCTCCAAGGGGAACAGTTACGGCTACACCTTC CASSSKGNSYGYTF
TRBJ2-3 TRBV11-3 . . TGTGCCAGCCCTTCTTGGGGACGCACAGATACGCAGTATTTT CASPSWGRTDTQYF
TRBJ2-7 TRBV9 . once TGTGCCAGCAGCCCCGGACAGTCGATCTACGAGCAGTACTTC CASSPGQSIYEQYF
TRBJ2-1 TRBV5-4 . once TGTGCCAGCTCGGCCGGCAATGAGCAGTTCTTC CASSAGNEQFF
TRBJ1-5 TRBV6-4 . . TGTGCCAGCAGTAGGGACGGCAACAATCAGCCCCAGCATTTT CASSRDGNNQPQHF
TRBJ1-5 TRBV18 TRBD1 . TGTGCCAGCTCTCCAACCCCAGGGACAGGGGGCCTCCTAAGCAATCAGCCCCAGCATTTT CASSPTPGTGGLLSNQPQHF
TRBJ2-7 TRBV12-5 TRBD1 . TGTGCTAGTGGTTTGCTAGGGACAGGGGCCTACGAGCAGTACTTC CASGLLGTGAYEQYF
TRBJ2-7 TRBV5-4 TRBD2 . TGTGCCAGCAGCCTGGGCTGGGGGGAGGGCTACGAGCAGTACTTC CASSLGWGEGYEQYF
TRBJ2-7 TRBV5-5 . . TGTGCCAGCAGCTTGGGTGGAGGGAAGCAGTACGAGCAGTACTTC CASSLGGGKQYEQYF
TRBJ1-1 TRBV25-1 . . TGTGCCAGCAGTGACCGGAAAATTGGGGTGAACACTGAAGCTTTCTTT CASSDRKIGVNTEAFF